This entry features one TCR beta chain sequence. Per the original data handling: Nucleated cell counts were estimated from reference gene primer amplification. The assay was immunoSEQ multiplex PCR, and TCRdb's table has in-frame clones only and misses some. D and trimming come from the DNA, and the V and J calls and clone size come from that table. The table records 130,000 to 150,000 clones, roughly 89% of them present only once. The data are from a study of blood T cell repertoires in COVID-19. For the study at large: The United States, Italy and Spain supplied acute and convalescent COVID-19 samples. PBMCs, B-cell-depleted T cells, or T cells provided the cDNA or gDNA that made up the material.

Germline-derived CDR1 and CDR2 are SGHAT and FQNNGV. This CDR3 spans 19 amino acids. After removal of 6 bases from V and 3 bases from J, the junction contained 22 bases not matched to a gene. Sequencing was carried out using peripheral blood. V usage is TRBV11-2 and J usage is TRBJ2-7; 8 bases map to TRBD1. The receptor's source is a woman between 45 and 60 years old with active or convalescent COVID-19. This CDR3 reads CASRRNRGKDNSGVYEQYF. The DNA for the CDR3 is TGTGCCAGCAGACGGAACAGGGGGAAGGATAATAGCGGAGTCTACGAGCAGTACTTC.